The sequence of this TCR beta chain was determined in a study of patients and donors after allogeneic stem cell transplantation. The ends lost 6 bases at V and 4 bases at J; junction bases unmatched: 14. This CDR3 has 17 residues. TCRdb re-called the RT-PCR reads with MiXCR, one entry per CDR3 protein. The repertoire holds about a million distinct CDR3 sequences, roughly 17% seen once, with under 6.5% in the top ten. Material: blood, either unsorted or a sorted T cell fraction (not recorded which). This chain links TRBV12-3 or TRBV12-4 with TRBJ2-2; 7 nucleotides agree with TRBD2. This receptor was taken from a human donor who was either an allogeneic HSCT recipient or a stem cell or donor lymphocyte infusion donor (not recorded which). It is not recorded whose cells these are; they may come from a transplant donor. As DNA, the CDR3 is TGTGCCAGCAGCCGCCGGGCCGCGGGAGCCATCACCGGGGAGCTGTTTTTT. This gives the protein CASSRRAAGAITGELFF.